This entry features one T cell receptor beta chain sequence. This clone turned up a few times. Its binding antigen is unknown. Base qualities are not at hand, and no much larger clone is one base apart. The sample is drawn from a study of T cell responses to AZD1222 COVID-19 vaccine (dated by TCRdb to the early 2020s). In terms of the full investigation: AZD1222 recipients given second doses at about 4 weeks or at about 12 weeks were pooled, since spike-specific TCR depth and breadth were not found to differ between the two schedules. Trial participants were enrolled by age into subgroups of 18-55, 56-69 and 70-plus years, and around 150, 28 and 57 TCR-sequenced participants, respectively, were included in these subgroups. A total of 233 trial participants underwent TCR sequencing, of whom around 200 received two doses of AZD1222 and 26 received two doses of the MenACWY control vaccine.

Read against the paper, the sample's time point label means: baseline before first vaccination. Vaccinee samples were obtained from the UK trials COV001 and COV002, which included a single-blind randomized controlled phase 2/3 trial of AZD1222 (ChAdOx1 nCoV-19) in healthy adults. For TCRbeta chain sequencing, PBMC samples from trial participants were taken at day 0 and at day 28 after the second dose. According to the germline V gene, CDR1 reads SGHRS and CDR2 reads YFSETQ. Taken from cysteine to phenylalanine, the CDR3 has 13 residues. Only the CDR3 DNA stays, 39 bases, in frame from base 1. V is shortened by 4 bases, J by 2 bases, and the region joining them spans 10 bases. Study-wide findings and limitations: Participants were mostly white British and included more females than males, and it was suggested by the authors that clonal diversity may have been underestimated. Conclusions about previously exposed vaccinees are limited because only six or seven AZD1222 recipients were SARS-CoV-2 seropositive at baseline. Reportedly, almost half of the unique spike-specific TCRs recognized epitopes lying outside the regions that are mutated in the B.1.351 and B.1.1.7 variants. The vaccine-associated CD4 TCRs covered the entire spike protein, and the dominant responses fell in regions 160-218 and 743-854. Spike-specific TCR breadth and depth rose significantly after two AZD1222 doses compared with day 0 and with MenACWY recipients. In the small 56-69-year group, the increase in depth fell short of significance, most likely because of low power. No day 14 peak-response samples were available, so repertoires were characterized only after the peak T cell response.

The CDR3 regions of human TCRbeta chains were analyzed by immunosequencing. Per the original workflow: Repertoire TCRs were checked for matches against a reference library of SARS-CoV-2-specific TCRs that had been generated using the MIRA antigen-specificity platform. Breadth was defined as the fraction of unique TCRs that were SARS-CoV-2-associated, and depth was defined as the fraction of total T cells that were SARS-CoV-2-associated. Each spike-specific TCR was assigned to its reactive spike region and to a CD4 or CD8 class using the MIRA data. Log10-transformed breadth and depth values were compared by one-way ANOVA with Sidak's multiple comparisons tests. TCRdb provides this immuneACCESS table in a form limited to in-frame rearrangements. Some clones are lacking; in checked studies, under half of them reflect an unresolved V gene, and why the rest are absent is not known. For V, J and clone size, that table is used; D and trimming come from the DNA. The sample table lists tens of thousands of clones, roughly 93% of them with a count of one. The ten largest clones take up 22% of the sample.

The source was peripheral blood, collected on day 0 of AZD1222 vaccination. The chain joins TRBV5-1 to TRBJ2-7, and TRBD2 may be the D gene, going by 5 matching bases. The sequence was obtained from an adult in good health. The CDR3 has the sequence CASSPDGTYEQYF. The sequenced DNA is TGCGCCAGCAGCCCGGACGGGACCTACGAGCAGTACTTC.